This T cell receptor (beta chain) was captured in a study of post-analysis software for immune sequencing data. Study-wide results and limits: Significantly decreased normalized Chao1 diversity was recorded for multiple sclerosis patients relative to controls. Co-batched samples clustered tightly together by F measure. Controls had lower frequencies than patients of 4 or 5 TRBV segments, which included TRBV5-6, TRBV5-1 and TRBV20-1.

CDR3 size: 16 residues. Germline CDR1 SGHRS, CDR2 YFSETQ. V was trimmed by 4 bases and J by 0 bases, leaving 13 bases between them. To note about this clonotype: Its antigen is not identified.

cDNA libraries of TCR beta carried unique molecular identifiers. A population of roughly 1 to 11 million T cells gave rise to about half a million cDNA molecules. TCRdb called the PCR reads again in MiXCR, with one record for every CDR3 protein. The table records about 540,000 distinct CDR3 sequences, 34% of them present only once. The source is a girl between 2 and 17 years old with multiple sclerosis. This sequence joins TRBV5-1 and TRBJ1-4, with D possibly being TRBD1 (6 bases). The source material was blood. CDR3 DNA sequence: TGCGCCAGCAGCCTCGACAGGAGTACAACTAATGAAAAACTGTTTTTT. It codes for CASSLDRSTTNEKLFF.